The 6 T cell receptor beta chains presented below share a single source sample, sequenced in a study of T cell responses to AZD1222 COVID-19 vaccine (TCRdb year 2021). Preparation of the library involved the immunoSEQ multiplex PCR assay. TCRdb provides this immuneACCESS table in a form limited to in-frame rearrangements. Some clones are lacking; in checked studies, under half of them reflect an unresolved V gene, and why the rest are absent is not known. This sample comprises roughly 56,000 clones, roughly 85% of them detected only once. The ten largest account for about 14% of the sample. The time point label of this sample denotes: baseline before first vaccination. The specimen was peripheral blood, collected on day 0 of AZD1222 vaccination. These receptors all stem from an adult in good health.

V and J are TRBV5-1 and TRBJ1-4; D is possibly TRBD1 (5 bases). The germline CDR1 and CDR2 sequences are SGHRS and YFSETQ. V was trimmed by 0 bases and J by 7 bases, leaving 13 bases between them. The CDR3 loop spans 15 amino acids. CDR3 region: CASSLAAGLIEKLFF. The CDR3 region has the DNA TGCGCCAGCAGCTTGGCAGCGGGACTGATTGAAAAACTGTTTTTT.

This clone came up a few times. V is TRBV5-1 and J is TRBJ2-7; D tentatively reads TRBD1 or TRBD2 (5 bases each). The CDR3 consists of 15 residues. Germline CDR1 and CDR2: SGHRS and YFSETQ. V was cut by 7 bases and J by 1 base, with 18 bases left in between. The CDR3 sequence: CASGSGSGISYEQYF. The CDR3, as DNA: TGCGCCAGCGGCTCAGGGTCGGGGATATCCTACGAGCAGTACTTC.

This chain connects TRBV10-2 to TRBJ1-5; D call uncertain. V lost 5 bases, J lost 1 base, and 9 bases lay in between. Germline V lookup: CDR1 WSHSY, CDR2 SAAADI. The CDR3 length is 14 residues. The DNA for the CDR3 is TGCGCCAGCAGTCCAGTTTTGAGCAATCAGCCCCAGCATTTT. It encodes CASSPVLSNQPQHF.

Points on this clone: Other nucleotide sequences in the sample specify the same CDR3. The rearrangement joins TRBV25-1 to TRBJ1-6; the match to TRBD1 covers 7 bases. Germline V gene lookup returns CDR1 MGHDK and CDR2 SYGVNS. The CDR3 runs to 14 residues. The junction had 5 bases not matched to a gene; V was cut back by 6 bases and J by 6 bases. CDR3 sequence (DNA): TGTGCCAGCAGCGCCGGGACAGCTAATTCACCCCTCCACTTT. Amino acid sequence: CASSAGTANSPLHF.

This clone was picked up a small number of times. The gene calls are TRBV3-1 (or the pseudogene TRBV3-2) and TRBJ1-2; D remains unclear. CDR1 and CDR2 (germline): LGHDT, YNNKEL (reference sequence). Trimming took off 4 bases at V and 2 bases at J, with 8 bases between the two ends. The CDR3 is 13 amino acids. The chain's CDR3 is CASSPGANYGYTF. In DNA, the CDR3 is TGTGCCAGCAGCCCGGGAGCGAACTATGGCTACACCTTC.

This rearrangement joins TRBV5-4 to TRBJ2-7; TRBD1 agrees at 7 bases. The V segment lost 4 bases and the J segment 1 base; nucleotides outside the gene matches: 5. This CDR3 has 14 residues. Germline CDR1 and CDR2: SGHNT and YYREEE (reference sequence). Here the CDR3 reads CASSLETGSYEQYF. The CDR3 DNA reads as TGTGCCAGCAGCCTAGAGACAGGGTCCTACGAGCAGTACTTC.